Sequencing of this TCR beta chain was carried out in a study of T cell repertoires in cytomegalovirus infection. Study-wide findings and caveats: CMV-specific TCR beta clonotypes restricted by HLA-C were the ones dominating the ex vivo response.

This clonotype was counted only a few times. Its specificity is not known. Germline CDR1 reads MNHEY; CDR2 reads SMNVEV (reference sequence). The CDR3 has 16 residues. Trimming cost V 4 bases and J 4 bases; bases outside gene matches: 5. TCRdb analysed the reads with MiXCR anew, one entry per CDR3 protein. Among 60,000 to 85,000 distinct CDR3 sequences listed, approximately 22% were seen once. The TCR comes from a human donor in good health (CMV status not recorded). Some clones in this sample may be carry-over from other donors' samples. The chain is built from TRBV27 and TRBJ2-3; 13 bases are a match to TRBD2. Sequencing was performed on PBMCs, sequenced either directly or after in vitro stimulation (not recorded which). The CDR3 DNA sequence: TGTGCCAGCAGTTCAAGGACTAGCGGGAGCTCAGATACGCAGTATTTT. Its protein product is CASSSRTSGSSDTQYF.